Listed here are 29 T cell receptor beta chains from one sample, sequenced in a study of molecular identifiers for immune sequencing clone quantification. One entry per CDR3 protein results from TCRdb running MiXCR on the PCR reads. The sample consists of a few hundred thousand distinct CDR3 sequences, about a fifth of them appearing once. The sample was naive CD8+ T cells from blood, with Jurkat cell RNA spiked in. The subset here: FACS-sorted CD8+CD4-CCR7+CD45RA+ naive T cells. Source of these receptors: a human donor in good health. Some libraries in this study had Jurkat cell RNA spiked in.

With regard to this clonotype: Given a much more abundant clone one base away, this may be a read error. This sequence joins TRBV19 and TRBJ2-5, with 8 bases aligning to TRBD1. Germline lookup yields CDR1 LNHDA and CDR2 SQIVND (reference sequence). This CDR3 is built from 13 residues. CDR3 sequence (DNA): TGTGCCAGTACCGGACAGGGAACGGCGACCCAGTGCTTC. Protein: CASTGQGTATQCF.

This clonotype was seen repeatedly, ten times or more. The rearrangement uses TRBV2 and TRBJ1-5; a weak D match, TRBD1 (5 bases). Trimming cost V 5 bases and J 0 bases, with 14 bases left between them. The CDR3 totals 16 residues. CDR1 and CDR2 (germline): SNHLY, FYNNEI. The CDR3 DNA reads TGTGCCAGCAGTTCCGGGACGGGATATAGCAATCAGCCCCAGCATTTT. Amino acids: CASSSGTGYSNQPQHF.

This clonotype was observed many times. The chain carries TRBV27 and TRBJ2-5, with D possibly matching TRBD1 (6 bases). Germline-derived CDR1 and CDR2 are MNHEY and SMNVEV (reference sequence). The CDR3 totals 14 residues. Deletions cut 0 bases from V and 3 bases from J, with 8 bases between. CDR3 coding DNA: TGTGCCAGCAGTTTATCGGACAGCAAAGAGACCCAGTACTTC. This codes for CASSLSDSKETQYF.

This chain connects TRBV4-1 to TRBJ2-3; 8 bases map to TRBD2. The V and J ends lost 4 bases and 6 bases, in that order; junction bases with no gene match: 18. The CDR3 extends over 18 amino acids. Germline CDR1 and CDR2: MGHRA and YSYEKL. DNA of the CDR3: TGCGCCAGCAGCCTCCGAGAGAGTACCCTAGCGGGTTCGGATACGCAGTATTTT. Protein sequence: CASSLRESTLAGSDTQYF.

The chain links TRBV30 to TRBJ2-3; the D is unclear. Between the trimmed V and J ends, which lost 2 bases and 6 bases, there was a span of 9 bases. Germline CDR1 reads GTSNPN; CDR2 reads SVGIG (reference sequence). The CDR3 totals 12 residues. The CDR3 is CAWSSLFDTQYF. Here the CDR3 DNA reads TGTGCCTGGAGTTCTCTCTTCGATACGCAGTATTTT.

Regarding this clonotype: The CDR3 end shows no conserved phenylalanine or tryptophan, and so a read error is likely. The chain couples TRBV6-1 to TRBJ1-4, with D unclear. The CDR3 contains 16 residues. Trimming cost V 2 bases and J 8 bases, with 18 bases left between them. In germline, CDR1 is MNHNS, CDR2 SASEGT. Written as DNA, the CDR3 is TGTGCCAGCAGTGAATCCCCTGGGAAACTTGGGGAAAAACTGTTTTCT. Translating gives CASSESPGKLGEKLFS.

In regard to this clonotype: This may stem from a read error, because a much larger clone lies one nucleotide away. V usage is TRBV6-6 and J usage is TRBJ2-7; D is unclear. CDR3 length: 12 residues. Looked up from germline, CDR1 is MNHNY and CDR2 is SVGAGI (reference sequence). The CDR3 region is CATEEHSHEQYF. The CDR3 nucleotides read TGTGCCACAGAAGAGCACTCCCACGAGCAGTACTTC.

The CDR3 sequence: CASSLTTAPGTEAFF. Here the CDR3 DNA reads TGTGCCAGCAGCTTAACGACGGCCCCGGGCACTGAAGCTTTCTTT. The chain carries TRBV7-9 and TRBJ1-1; D remains ambiguous. Germline V lookup: CDR1 SEHNR, CDR2 FQNEAQ (reference sequence). Trimming removed 2 bases at V and 4 bases at J, with 14 bases between. The CDR3 consists of 15 residues.

The sample holds many counts of this clonotype. The CDR3 DNA reads as TGTGCCAGCAGACCGGGACTTCAAGAGACCCAGTACTTC. It is translated as CASRPGLQETQYF. The V and J genes are TRBV6-2 or TRBV6-3 and TRBJ2-5; TRBD2 might be the D (6 bases). Per germline, CDR1 MNHEY and CDR2 SVGEGT. The CDR3 totals 13 residues. The V and J ends lost 6 bases and 2 bases respectively, with 10 bases between them.

This clonotype has a handful of counts. V is TRBV15 and J is TRBJ2-5; D may match TRBD1 or TRBD2 (6 bases each). The germline CDR1 and CDR2 sequences are LNHNV and YYDKDF (reference sequence). The CDR3 consists of 14 residues. Trimming stripped 3 bases from V and 0 bases from J, with 8 bases between. In DNA, the CDR3 is TGTGCCACCAGCAGGGAGGGGGACCAAGAGACCCAGTACTTC. Translated: CATSREGDQETQYF.

This clonotype was seen ten or more times. The chain carries TRBV10-3 and TRBJ2-7; D perhaps matches TRBD1 (5 bases). The V gene lost 8 bases and the J gene lost 0 bases, with 11 bases spanning the gap. Germline V gene data show CDR1 as ENHRY and CDR2 as SYGVKD. The CDR3 is 13 residues long. As DNA, the CDR3 is TGTGCCATCTCCCAGGGCGTCTCCTACGAGCAGTACTTC. It is translated as CAISQGVSYEQYF.

This clonotype was detected a few times. The chain is built from TRBV27 and TRBJ2-1; D may be TRBD1 (6 bases). The V gene's germline CDR1 is MNHEY and CDR2 SMNVEV (reference sequence). Trimming cost V 5 bases and J 7 bases, with 18 bases left between them. There are 15 residues in the CDR3. Written as DNA, the CDR3 is TGTGCCAGCAGTCTGGGTACAGGGTCGGGTAATGAGCAGTTCTTC. It codes for CASSLGTGSGNEQFF.

The CDR3 nucleotides are TGCGCCAGCAGCCAAGTCGCGGACTCCTACAATGAGCAGTTCTTC. This gives the protein CASSQVADSYNEQFF. This chain joins TRBV4-1 and TRBJ2-1; D remains unclear. Per germline, CDR1 MGHRA and CDR2 YSYEKL. V was clipped by 1 base and J by 0 bases, with 7 bases between them. The CDR3 spans 15 residues.

This clonotype occurred many times. The chain uses TRBV5-1 and TRBJ2-7, with 9 nucleotides matching TRBD1. CDR1 and CDR2 from the germline V gene are SGHRS and YFSETQ. CDR3 length: 13 residues. The V and J ends lost 7 bases and 2 bases, in that order; junction bases with no gene match: 4. CDR3 residues: CASADRGTYEQYF. The CDR3 DNA follows: TGCGCCAGCGCGGACAGGGGTACCTACGAGCAGTACTTC.

The chain is built from TRBV2 and TRBJ2-2; 10 bases line up with TRBD1. The V gene end was trimmed by 7 bases and the J gene end by 7 bases; junction bases not matched to a gene: 12. Germline V gene sequence: CDR1 SNHLY, CDR2 FYNNEI. The CDR3 has 16 residues. CDR3 coding DNA: TGTGCCAGCACCCCAAGTCGGACAGGGGGGGTCGGGGAGCTGTTTTTT. As protein: CASTPSRTGGVGELFF.

The sample holds a few counts of this clonotype. The chain has TRBV9 and TRBJ2-5; 7 bases are a match to TRBD2. The V and J ends lost 4 bases and 4 bases, in that order; junction bases with no gene match: 4. The CDR3 runs 13 residues. CDR1 is SGDLS, CDR2 YYNGEE, per germline. For the CDR3, the DNA is TGTGCCAGCAGCACCCGGGGGGTAGAGACCCAGTACTTC. Translating it yields CASSTRGVETQYF.

This clonotype was seen at least ten times. The rearrangement uses TRBV4-3 and TRBJ2-5, with TRBD2 identical over 8 bases. The CDR3 is 16 residues long. V was clipped by 1 base and J by 4 bases; unmatched bases: 8. The germline CDR1 and CDR2 sequences are LGHNA and YSLEER. CDR3 sequence reads: CASSQGYGGAGETQYF. In nucleotides, the CDR3 is TGCGCCAGCAGCCAAGGATACGGGGGGGCCGGAGAGACCCAGTACTTC.

The V and J genes are TRBV29-1 and TRBJ2-3; possibly TRBD2 for D (5 bases). Germline V gene lookup returns CDR1 SQVTM and CDR2 ANQGSEA. The CDR3 is 13 amino acids. V shed 4 bases and J shed 5 bases, with 13 bases lying between them. In nucleotides, the CDR3 is TGCAGCGTTGCACCCGGGGTGGGAGATACGCAGTATTTT. Encoded protein: CSVAPGVGDTQYF.

This clonotype came up many times. This chain links TRBV7-2 with TRBJ2-7, with D uncertain. The CDR3 has 13 amino acids. The V end lost 1 base, the J end lost 6 bases, and 10 bases lay between the germline ends. Germline values: CDR1 SGHTA, CDR2 FQGNSA. CDR3 in amino acids: CASSLGVTIEQYF. CDR3 nucleotide sequence: TGTGCCAGCAGCTTAGGGGTGACCATCGAGCAGTACTTC.

This clonotype was found a few times. The chain carries TRBV12-3 or TRBV12-4 and TRBJ1-1; 7 bases map to TRBD1. V trimming: 2 bases; J trimming: 9 bases; junction bases outside the gene matches: 3. CDR3 length: 12 amino acids. The CDR3 DNA reads TGTGCCAGCAGTTTAACGGGACAGAAAGCTTTCTTT. Translation gives CASSLTGQKAFF.

This clonotype was observed at least ten times. The V and J genes are TRBV29-1 and TRBJ2-3, with 11 bases aligning to TRBD2. CDR1 SQVTM and CDR2 ANQGSEA come from the germline V gene. The V gene end was trimmed by 3 bases and the J gene end by 1 base; junction bases not matched to a gene: 9. This CDR3 spans 17 amino acids. This CDR3 reads CSVEELLTSGGTDTQYF. The CDR3 DNA follows: TGCAGCGTTGAGGAACTCCTGACTAGCGGGGGCACAGATACGCAGTATTTT.

This clonotype was observed a handful of times. This chain joins TRBV9 and TRBJ2-7; 8 positions match TRBD2. Germline-derived CDR1 and CDR2 are SGDLS and YYNGEE. The CDR3 loop spans 15 amino acids. With 0 bases clipped from V and 2 bases from J, the junction kept 4 bases outside the gene matches. The chain's CDR3 is CASSVGREATYEQYF. The CDR3 DNA reads TGTGCCAGCAGCGTAGGGCGGGAGGCCACCTACGAGCAGTACTTC.

In this sample, this clonotype turned up many times. The V call is TRBV3-1, the J call TRBJ2-7; TRBD2 is a possible D gene (6 bases). There are 15 residues in the CDR3. V lost 4 bases and J lost 3, with 16 bases in between. Germline CDR1 LGHDT, CDR2 YNNKEL (reference sequence). The CDR3 region has the DNA TGTGCCAGCAGCCCCGGGGGAGTTTTAAGCTACGAGCAGTACTTC. Translating gives CASSPGGVLSYEQYF.

This clonotype was picked up many times. The chain recombines TRBV6-5 with TRBJ2-3; D is uncertain. This CDR3 spans 14 amino acids. The ends were cut back, 2 bases at V and 0 bases at J, with 6 bases in the middle. Germline V gives CDR1 MNHEY, CDR2 SVGAGI. The CDR3 region is CASSYGQSTDTQYF. In nucleotides, the CDR3 is TGTGCCAGCAGTTACGGGCAGAGCACAGATACGCAGTATTTT.

CDR3 amino acids: CASSPRDQHYEQYF. CDR3 coding DNA: TGTGCCAGCAGCCCCCGGGACCAACACTACGAGCAGTACTTC. The chain recombines TRBV9 with TRBJ2-7; D possibly uses TRBD1 or TRBD2 (5 bases each). Trimming shortened V by 4 bases and J by 3 bases, and 14 bases separated the two germline ends. Germline values: CDR1 SGDLS, CDR2 YYNGEE. CDR3 size: 14 residues. The full variable domain, in which reference TRBV9 and TRBJ2-7 provide the parts outside the CDR3, is DSGVTQTPKHLITATGQRVTLRCSPRSGDLSVYWYQQSLDQGLQFLIQYYNGEERAKGNILERFSAQQFPDLHSELNLSSLELGDSALYFCASSPRDQHYEQYFGPGTRLTVT.

In its sample, this clonotype was seen many times. This chain links TRBV5-6 with TRBJ1-1; weak D call: TRBD1 (6 bases). Germline V gene sequence: CDR1 SGHDT, CDR2 YYEEEE. CDR3 length: 16 amino acids. Trimming removed 1 base from V and 0 bases from J, with 13 bases in between. Here the CDR3 reads CASSLYPDRLNTEAFF. Written as DNA, the CDR3 is TGTGCCAGCAGCTTGTACCCCGACAGGTTGAACACTGAAGCTTTCTTT.

Comments on this clonotype: Sequence at one end of the junction differs from germline and may be a read error. This rearrangement joins TRBV6-1 to TRBJ1-2; D gene unclear. Germline CDR1 MNHNS, CDR2 SASEGT. This CDR3 is built from 17 residues. CDR3 amino acids: CAGSEARVIEDNYGYTF. CDR3 in DNA: TGTGCCGGCAGTGAAGCGAGAGTAATTGAAGATAACTATGGCTACACCTTC.

This clonotype has a handful of counts. This sequence joins TRBV4-1 and TRBJ2-7; no clear D. The V end was cut by 2 bases, the J end by 2 bases, with 16 bases between. CDR1 and CDR2 from the germline V gene are MGHRA and YSYEKL. This CDR3 spans 16 amino acids. CDR3 protein: CASSQSVQPRTYEQYF. CDR3 bases: TGCGCCAGCAGCCAATCAGTTCAGCCGCGAACCTACGAGCAGTACTTC.

This clonotype showed up many times. The V call is TRBV28, the J call TRBJ2-3; D may be TRBD2 (7 bases). Germline CDR1 and CDR2: MDHEN and SYDVKM. The CDR3 has 16 amino acids. Deletions cut 6 bases from V and 2 bases from J, with 18 bases between. The DNA for the CDR3 is TGTGCCAGCAGCCCCCTGGCGGGGGCACACACAGATACGCAGTATTTT. This translates into CASSPLAGAHTDTQYF.